A single sample is the source of the 18 T cell receptor beta chains below, sequenced in a study of spatial heterogeneity in lung cancer. TCRdb ran MiXCR on the 5' RACE reads and lists one entry per CDR3 protein. The data contain about 44,000 distinct CDR3 sequences, about an eighth of them seen just once; the ten biggest clones take up 55% to 60%. Time point given: sample taken at primary tumor resection. Unsorted tumor, nontumor lung tissue or cryopreserved PBMC supplied the whole RNA. This specimen was PBMCs, taken at surgery. Receptors originate from a male donor with early-stage non-small cell lung cancer.

This rearrangement joins TRBV9 to TRBJ2-7; no firm D call. The CDR3 extends over 14 amino acids. V was cut by 0 bases and J by 0 bases, with 7 bases left in between. Germline-derived CDR1 and CDR2 are SGDLS and YYNGEE. This chain's CDR3 is CASSVDVSSYEQYF. The CDR3 DNA follows: TGTGCCAGCAGCGTAGATGTCAGCTCCTACGAGCAGTACTTC.

CDR3 DNA: TGCAGCTCCACCGGGCCGCTCACAGATACGCAGTATTTT. Protein product: CSSTGPLTDTQYF. The chain links TRBV29-1 to TRBJ2-3; D not certain. The CDR3 runs 13 residues. Per germline, CDR1 SQVTM and CDR2 ANQGSEA. The germline V and J ends were trimmed by 8 bases and 2 bases, with 14 bases remaining between them.

The chain is built from TRBV6-6 and TRBJ1-1; no definite D call. Trimming removed 6 bases from V and 3 bases from J, with 8 bases in between. CDR1 is MNHNY and CDR2 is SVGAGI in the germline V gene (reference sequence). The CDR3 is 12 amino acids. As DNA, the CDR3 is TGTGCCAGCAGGTCCACAGACACTGAAGCTTTCTTT. This sequence encodes CASRSTDTEAFF.

Concerning this clonotype: At one end the junction does not follow the germline gene, possibly because of a read error. The V gene is TRBV7-9, the J gene TRBJ1-5; D possibly corresponds to TRBD1 (5 bases). This CDR3 region has 14 residues. Germline V gene sequence: CDR1 SEHNR, CDR2 FQNEAQ (reference sequence). The CDR3 region is CVSSFPGAHQPQHF. CDR3 bases: TGTGTCAGCAGCTTCCCCGGGGCTCATCAGCCCCAGCATTTT.

This clonotype occurred a few times. V usage is TRBV4-1 and J usage is TRBJ2-2; possibly TRBD1 for D (6 bases). Germline lookup yields CDR1 MGHRA and CDR2 YSYEKL. The CDR3 loop spans 14 amino acids. V was pared by 7 bases and J by 7 bases, with 16 bases between. The CDR3 nucleotides read TGCGCCAGCATGGGGCTTAAAGGGGGCGGGGAGCTGTTTTTT. Amino acids: CASMGLKGGGELFF.

There are many counts of this clonotype. The chain recombines TRBV20-1 with TRBJ2-5; 8 bases are shared with TRBD1. Trimming removed 2 bases from V and 2 bases from J; junction bases left unmatched: 4. Looked up from germline, CDR1 is DFQATT and CDR2 is SNEGSKA (reference sequence). The CDR3 has 14 residues. Here the CDR3 DNA reads TGCAGTGCTAGACACACAGGGGGTCAAGAGACCCAGTACTTC. Translating it yields CSARHTGGQETQYF.

CDR3: CASSLDGQGTEAFF. The CDR3 DNA follows: TGTGCCAGCAGCTTGGATGGACAGGGGACTGAAGCTTTCTTT. The J gene is TRBJ1-1, the V gene TRBV7-3; 9 bases align to TRBD1. The CDR3 is 14 residues long. Germline V gene data show CDR1 as SGHTA and CDR2 as FQGTGA. The junction had 4 bases not matched to a gene; V was cut back by 3 bases and J by 5 bases.

This clonotype occurred a few times. The chain links TRBV4-1 to TRBJ1-3; D not resolved. Trimming pared 8 bases from V and 0 bases from J, leaving 14 bases between. Per the germline V gene, CDR1 is MGHRA and CDR2 is YSYEKL. This CDR3 has 15 amino acids. Here the CDR3 reads CASAPVPSSGNTIYF. DNA for the CDR3: TGCGCCAGCGCTCCGGTGCCCAGCTCTGGAAACACCATATATTTT.

This clonotype has more than one count but fewer than ten. The rearrangement joins TRBV7-8 to TRBJ1-6; D is ambiguous. Germline CDR1 is SGHVS and CDR2 is FQNEAQ. The CDR3 runs to 16 residues. Trimming removed 0 bases at V and 1 base at J, with 7 bases between. DNA for the CDR3: TGTGCCAGCAGCTTAGCGAGTCGTTCCTATAATTCACCCCTCCACTTT. This codes for CASSLASRSYNSPLHF. Combining the CDR3 with reference TRBV7-8 and TRBJ1-6 gives the whole variable domain GAGVSQSPRYKVAKRGQDVALRCDPISGHVSLFWYQQALGQGPEFLTYFQNEAQLDKSGLPSDRFFAERPEGSVSTLKIQRTQQEDSAVYLCASSLASRSYNSPLHFGNGTRLTVT.

In its sample, this clonotype was seen a few times. The J gene is TRBJ2-1, the V gene TRBV7-2; the D gene could be TRBD1 or TRBD2 (5 bases each). The germline V gene encodes CDR1 SGHTA and CDR2 FQGNSA. Trimming pared 3 bases from V and 12 bases from J, leaving 12 bases between. This CDR3 has 12 amino acids. CDR3 region: CASSFKVRGQFF. CDR3 coding DNA: TGTGCCAGCAGCTTCAAAGTGAGGGGGCAGTTCTTC. The entire variable domain, with the rest obtained from reference TRBV7-2 and TRBJ2-1, is as follows: GAGVSQSPSNKVTEKGKDVELRCDPISGHTALYWYRQSLGQGLEFLIYFQGNSAPDKSGLPSDRFSAERTGGSVSTLTIQRTQQEDSAVYLCASSFKVRGQFFGPGTRLTVL.

In its sample, this clonotype was seen many times. This chain uses TRBV29-1 with TRBJ1-5; no definite D call. CDR3 size: 13 residues. Germline CDR1 reads SQVTM; CDR2 reads ANQGSEA. V lost 4 bases to trimming and J lost 4 bases, with 11 bases between them. CDR3 sequence: CSVVRGENQPQHF. CDR3 DNA: TGCAGCGTTGTTCGGGGTGAGAATCAGCCCCAGCATTTT.

The sample holds a few counts of this clonotype. The chain has TRBV27 and TRBJ2-2; TRBD2 matches at 7 bases. Germline V gives CDR1 MNHEY, CDR2 SMNVEV (reference sequence). The junction had 11 bases not matched to a gene; V was cut back by 7 bases and J by 6 bases. The CDR3 is 15 amino acids. The CDR3 region is CASKFGGSVAGELFF. CDR3 sequence (DNA): TGTGCCAGCAAATTTGGCGGGAGTGTAGCCGGGGAGCTGTTTTTT.

This clonotype was detected only a few times. This chain uses TRBV29-1 with TRBJ1-2; D uncertain. Trimming removed 7 bases at V and 4 bases at J, with 10 bases between. Looked up from germline, CDR1 is SQVTM and CDR2 is ANQGSEA. The CDR3 is 11 amino acids. Here the CDR3 reads CSALMGYGYTF. The CDR3 bases are TGCAGCGCGCTGATGGGCTATGGCTACACCTTC.

This clonotype was detected a few times. The chain's CDR3 is CSARTGYGYTF. CDR3 DNA sequence: TGCAGTGCTAGAACAGGCTATGGCTACACCTTC. The chain couples TRBV20-1 to TRBJ1-2; the D gene is possibly TRBD1 (5 bases). Germline CDR1 is DFQATT and CDR2 is SNEGSKA (reference sequence). CDR3 length: 11 amino acids. V shed 2 bases and J shed 4 bases, with 5 bases lying between them.

Of note for this clonotype: A much more abundant neighbour one base away suggests this may be a read error. This chain links TRBV6-6 with TRBJ2-2; D is uncertain. CDR1 MNHNY and CDR2 SVGAGI come from the germline V gene (reference sequence). Deletions cut 6 bases from V and 0 bases from J, with 5 bases between. The CDR3 covers 13 residues. In DNA, the CDR3 is TGTGCCAGCAGCCAGGCGAACACCGGGGAGCTGTTTTTT. It is translated as CASSQANTGELFF.

The rearrangement joins TRBV7-2 to TRBJ2-5; tentative D call: TRBD2 (6 bases). The CDR3 length is 15 residues. The V gene's germline CDR1 is SGHTA and CDR2 FQGNSA. Between the trimmed V and J ends, which lost 1 base and 2 bases, there was a span of 11 bases. CDR3 nucleotide sequence: TGTGCCAGCAGCTTAGGGCCGGGAGAGCAAGAGACCCAGTACTTC. It encodes CASSLGPGEQETQYF.

This clonotype was counted ten times or more. The genes are TRBV7-3 and TRBJ2-5, with no clear D. The V gene's germline CDR1 is SGHTA and CDR2 FQGTGA. CDR3 length equals 13 residues. V lost 1 base and J 2 bases, leaving 5 bases between the germline ends. The CDR3 spells CASSLIGQETQYF. The CDR3 bases are TGTGCCAGCAGCTTAATAGGGCAAGAGACCCAGTACTTC.

This clonotype appeared a few times. This chain uses TRBV4-1 with TRBJ1-2, with a possible D match to TRBD1 (6 bases). The germline gives CDR1 MGHRA, CDR2 YSYEKL. This CDR3 region has 14 residues. The V gene lost 1 base and the J gene lost 7 bases, with 13 bases spanning the gap. The chain's CDR3 is CASSQGGGAGGYTF. For the CDR3, the DNA is TGCGCCAGCAGCCAAGGAGGGGGGGCCGGTGGCTACACCTTC.